This T cell receptor beta chain was recorded in a study of blood T cell repertoires in COVID-19. Background on the study: Sites across the United States, Italy and Spain contributed samples from acute and convalescent COVID-19.

Study processing details: Counts of nucleated cells, estimated from reference gene primer amplification, were obtained. Method: immunoSEQ multiplex PCR; TCRdb's copy keeps in-frame clones and lacks some. V and J calls and clone size come straight from that table; D and trimming were deduced from the DNA. The table includes some 190,000 clones, roughly 84% detected once. The CDR3 runs to 15 residues. In germline, CDR1 is SGHTA, CDR2 FQGTGA. Trimming cost V 1 base and J 3 bases; bases outside gene matches: 5. Everyone who took part was 18 to 89 years old, and they came from about 23 US areas. Within the 2 weeks before study entry, each person in the exposed group met a COVID-19 case. This clone was seen a few times.

The clonotype comes from a woman in her 30s who had been exposed to COVID-19. The sample comprised PBMCs or T cells enriched from blood (not recorded which). This chain connects TRBV7-3 to TRBJ1-2; TRBD1 matches at 7 bases. Written as DNA, the CDR3 is TGTGCCAGCAGCTTAAAGCCAGGGGGATACTATGGCTACACCTTC. Amino acids: CASSLKPGGYYGYTF.